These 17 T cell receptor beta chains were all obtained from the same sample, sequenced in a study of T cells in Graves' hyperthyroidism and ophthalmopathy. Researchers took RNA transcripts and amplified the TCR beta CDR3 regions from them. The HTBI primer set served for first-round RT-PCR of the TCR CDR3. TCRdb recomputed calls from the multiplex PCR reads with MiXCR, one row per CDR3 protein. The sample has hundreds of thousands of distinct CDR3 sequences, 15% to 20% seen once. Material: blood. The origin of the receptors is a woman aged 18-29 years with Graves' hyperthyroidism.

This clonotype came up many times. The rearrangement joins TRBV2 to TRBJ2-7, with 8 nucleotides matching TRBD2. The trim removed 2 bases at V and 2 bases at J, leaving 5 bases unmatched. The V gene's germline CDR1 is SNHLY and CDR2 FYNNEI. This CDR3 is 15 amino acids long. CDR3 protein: CASSEWLRGAYEQYF. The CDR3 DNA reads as TGTGCCAGCAGTGAATGGTTGCGGGGGGCCTACGAGCAGTACTTC.

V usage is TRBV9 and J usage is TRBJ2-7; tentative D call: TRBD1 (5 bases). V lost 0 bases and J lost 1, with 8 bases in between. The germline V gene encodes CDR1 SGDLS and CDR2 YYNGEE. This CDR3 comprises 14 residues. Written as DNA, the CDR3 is TGTGCCAGCAGCGTAGTTCCAGGGTCCTACGAGCAGTACTTC. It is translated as CASSVVPGSYEQYF.

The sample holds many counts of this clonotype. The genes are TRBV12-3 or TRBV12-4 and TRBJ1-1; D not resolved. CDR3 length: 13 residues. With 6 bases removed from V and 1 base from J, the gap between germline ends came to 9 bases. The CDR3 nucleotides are TGTGCCAGCAGAAAATGGGGGAACACTGAAGCTTTCTTT. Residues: CASRKWGNTEAFF.

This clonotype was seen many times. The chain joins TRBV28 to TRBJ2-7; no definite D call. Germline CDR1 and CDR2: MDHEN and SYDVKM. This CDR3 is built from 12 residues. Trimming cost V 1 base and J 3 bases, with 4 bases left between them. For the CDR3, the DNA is TGTGCCAGCAGTTTATTAAACTACGAGCAGTACTTC. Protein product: CASSLLNYEQYF.

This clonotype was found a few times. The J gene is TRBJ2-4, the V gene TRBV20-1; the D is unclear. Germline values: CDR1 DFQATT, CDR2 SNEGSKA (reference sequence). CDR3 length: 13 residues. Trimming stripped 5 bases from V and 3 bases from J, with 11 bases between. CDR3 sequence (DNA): TGCAGTGCTCTGAAGACTGACAAAAACATTCAGTACTTC. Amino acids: CSALKTDKNIQYF.

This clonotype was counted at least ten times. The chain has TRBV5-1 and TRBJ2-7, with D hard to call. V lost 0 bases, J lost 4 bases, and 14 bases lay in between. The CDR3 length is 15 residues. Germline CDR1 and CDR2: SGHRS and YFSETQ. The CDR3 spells CASSLGPNLSYEQYF. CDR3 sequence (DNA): TGCGCCAGCAGCTTGGGGCCGAACCTTAGTTACGAGCAGTACTTC.

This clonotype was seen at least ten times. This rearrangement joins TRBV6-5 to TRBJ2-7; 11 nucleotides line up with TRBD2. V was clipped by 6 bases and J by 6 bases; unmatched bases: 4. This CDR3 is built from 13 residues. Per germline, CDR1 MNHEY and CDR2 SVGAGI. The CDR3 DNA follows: TGTGCCAGCAGACTCGGACTAGCGGGCGAGCAGTACTTC. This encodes CASRLGLAGEQYF.

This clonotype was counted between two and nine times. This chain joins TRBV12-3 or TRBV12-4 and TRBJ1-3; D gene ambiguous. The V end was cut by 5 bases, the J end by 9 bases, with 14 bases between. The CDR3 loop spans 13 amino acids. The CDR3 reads CASSRGVLGTIYF. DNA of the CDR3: TGTGCCAGCAGTCGCGGGGTTCTCGGCACCATATATTTT.

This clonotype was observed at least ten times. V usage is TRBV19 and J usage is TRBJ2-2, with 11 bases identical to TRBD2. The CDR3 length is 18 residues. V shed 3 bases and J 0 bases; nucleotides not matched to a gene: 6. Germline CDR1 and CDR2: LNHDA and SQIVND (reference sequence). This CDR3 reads CASSILTSGATNTGELFF. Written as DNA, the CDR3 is TGTGCCAGTAGTATCCTGACTAGCGGGGCGACGAACACCGGGGAGCTGTTTTTT.

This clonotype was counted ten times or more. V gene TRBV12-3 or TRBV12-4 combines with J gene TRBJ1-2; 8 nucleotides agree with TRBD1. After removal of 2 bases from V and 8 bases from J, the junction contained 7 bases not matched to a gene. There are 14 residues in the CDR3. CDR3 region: CASSLQGAGWGYTF. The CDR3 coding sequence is TGTGCCAGCAGTTTACAGGGGGCAGGATGGGGCTACACCTTC.

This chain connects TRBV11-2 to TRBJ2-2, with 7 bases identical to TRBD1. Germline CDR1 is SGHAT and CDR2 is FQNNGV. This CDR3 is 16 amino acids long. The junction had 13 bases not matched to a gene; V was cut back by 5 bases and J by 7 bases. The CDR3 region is CASSPSPDRAVGELFF. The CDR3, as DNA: TGTGCCAGCAGCCCCTCCCCTGACAGGGCCGTCGGGGAGCTGTTTTTT. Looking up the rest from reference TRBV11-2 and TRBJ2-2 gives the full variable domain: EAGVAQSPRYKIIEKRQSVAFWCNPISGHATLYWYQQILGQGPKLLIQFQNNGVVDDSQLPKDRFSAERLKGVDSTLKIQPAKLEDSAVYLCASSPSPDRAVGELFFGEGSRLTVL.

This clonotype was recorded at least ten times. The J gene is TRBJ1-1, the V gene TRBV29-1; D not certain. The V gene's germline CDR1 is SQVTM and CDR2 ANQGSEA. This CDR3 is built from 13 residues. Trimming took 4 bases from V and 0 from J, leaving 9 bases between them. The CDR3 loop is CSVGVSVNTEAFF. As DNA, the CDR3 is TGCAGCGTTGGGGTCAGCGTGAACACTGAAGCTTTCTTT.

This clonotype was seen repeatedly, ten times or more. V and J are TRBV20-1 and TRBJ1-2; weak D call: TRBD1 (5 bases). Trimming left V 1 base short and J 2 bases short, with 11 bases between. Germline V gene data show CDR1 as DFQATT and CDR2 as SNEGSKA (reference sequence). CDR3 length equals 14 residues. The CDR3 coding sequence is TGCAGTGCTAGAGCAGGGATGGAGAACTATGGCTACACCTTC. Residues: CSARAGMENYGYTF.

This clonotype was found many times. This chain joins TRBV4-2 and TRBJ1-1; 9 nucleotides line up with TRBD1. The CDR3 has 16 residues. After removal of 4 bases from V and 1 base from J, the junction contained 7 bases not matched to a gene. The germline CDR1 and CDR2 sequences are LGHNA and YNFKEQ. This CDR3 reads CASSPMTGGGNTEAFF. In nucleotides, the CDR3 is TGTGCCAGCAGCCCTATGACAGGGGGGGGGAACACTGAAGCTTTCTTT.

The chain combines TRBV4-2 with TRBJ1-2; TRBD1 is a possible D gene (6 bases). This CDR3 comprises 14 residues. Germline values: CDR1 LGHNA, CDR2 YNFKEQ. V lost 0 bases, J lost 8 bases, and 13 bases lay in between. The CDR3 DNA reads TGTGCCAGCAGCCAAGATGACGGGGGGGGCGGCTACACCTTC. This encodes CASSQDDGGGGYTF.

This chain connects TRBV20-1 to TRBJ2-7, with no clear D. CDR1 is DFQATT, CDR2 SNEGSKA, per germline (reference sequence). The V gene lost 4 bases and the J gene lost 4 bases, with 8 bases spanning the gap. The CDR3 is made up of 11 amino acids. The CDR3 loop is CSAKMYYEQYF. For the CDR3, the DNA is TGCAGTGCTAAGATGTATTACGAGCAGTACTTC.

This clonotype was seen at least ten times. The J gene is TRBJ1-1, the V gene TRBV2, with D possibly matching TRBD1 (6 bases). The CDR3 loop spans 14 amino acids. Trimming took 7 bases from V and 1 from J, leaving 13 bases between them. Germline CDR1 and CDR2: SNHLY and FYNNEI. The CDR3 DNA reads TGTGCCAGCATCGGGGGACACGCGAACACTGAAGCTTTCTTT. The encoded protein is CASIGGHANTEAFF.